Each of the 6 T cell receptor beta chains below was sequenced from the same sample in a study of blood T cell repertoires in COVID-19. Produced via immunoSEQ multiplex PCR; TCRdb's table is partial and in-frame only. Here the sample spans about 340,000 clones, around 91% being singletons. Sequencing was performed on peripheral blood. These receptor sequences come from a woman between 18 and 29 years old who had recovered from COVID-19.

The sample holds a few counts of this clone. This chain links TRBV7-6 with TRBJ2-5; 10 bases are a match to TRBD1. The CDR3 consists of 15 residues. The junction had 3 bases not matched to a gene; V was cut back by 4 bases and J by 1 base. Per germline, CDR1 SGHVS and CDR2 FNYEAQ. The CDR3 sequence is CASSSWTGGQETQYF. The CDR3, as DNA: TGTGCCAGCAGCTCGTGGACAGGGGGCCAAGAGACCCAGTACTTC.

This clone showed up just a few times. The V gene is TRBV6-5, the J gene TRBJ2-7; 7 positions match TRBD1. The CDR3 sequence is 15 residues long. V shed 4 bases, J shed 4 bases, and the junction held 10 bases outside the gene matches. Per germline, CDR1 MNHEY and CDR2 SVGAGI. CDR3 sequence: CASSSPRQGSYEQYV. DNA of the CDR3: TGTGCCAGCAGTTCCCCGAGACAGGGCAGTTACGAGCAGTACGTC.

Only one count was recorded for this clone. The genes are TRBV29-1 and TRBJ2-3; TRBD1 agrees at 10 bases. V lost 0 bases and J lost 6; bases outside the gene matches: 9. The germline gives CDR1 SQVTM, CDR2 ANQGSEA. There are 16 residues in the CDR3. The CDR3 loop is CSVEEDGTGVADTQYF. In DNA form, the CDR3 reads TGCAGCGTTGAAGAGGACGGGACAGGGGTTGCGGATACGCAGTATTTT.

The chain has TRBV7-9 and TRBJ2-7, with a tentative D call TRBD2 (6 bases). V lost 5 bases, J lost 1 base, and 15 bases lay in between. The CDR3 covers 15 residues. In germline, CDR1 is SEHNR, CDR2 FQNEAQ (reference sequence). For the CDR3, the DNA is TGTGCCAGCAGCCCCGGGAGTCCCCTTTCCTACGAGCAGTACGTC. Amino acid sequence: CASSPGSPLSYEQYV.

This sequence joins TRBV27 and TRBJ1-5, with TRBD1 matching over 9 bases. Germline V gives CDR1 MNHEY, CDR2 SMNVEV (reference sequence). The CDR3 runs to 14 residues. V was pared by 6 bases and J by 6 bases, with 6 bases of the junction left unmatched. The CDR3 DNA follows: TGTGCCAGCAGCCAACAGGGGGCGGGTCAGCCCCAGCATTTT. This encodes CASSQQGAGQPQHF.

This clone has just a few counts. V gene TRBV4-3 combines with J gene TRBJ2-3, with 7 bases that match TRBD2. From germline, CDR1 is LGHNA and CDR2 YSLEER. This CDR3 contains 15 residues. V trimming: 4 bases; J trimming: 3 bases; junction bases outside the gene matches: 7. CDR3 sequence (DNA): TGCGCCAGCAGCCCGATACGCGGGAGAACAGATACGCAGTATTTT. Its translation: CASSPIRGRTDTQYF.